These 26 T cell receptor beta chains originate from one sample sequenced in a study of T cell changes during pregnancy in multiple sclerosis. Measured with immunoSEQ multiplex PCR; TCRdb has only the in-frame clones, and not every one. In the table there are tens of thousands of clones, approximately 92% of which are singletons. The starting material was peripheral blood, obtained in the third trimester of pregnancy. The receptors were gathered from a female donor in good health, enrolled as a control in a pregnancy study.

This chain uses TRBV2 with TRBJ2-5, with D possibly being TRBD1 (6 bases). The closer fit of TRBJ2-7 to the DNA end suggests the J call may be wrong. Germline lookup yields CDR1 SNHLY and CDR2 FYNNEI. The CDR3 is made up of 14 amino acids. The CDR3 nucleotides are TGTGCCAGCAAAAAGGAAGGGGGCTCCTACGAGCAGTACTTC. It codes for CASKKEGGSYEQYF.

The chain carries TRBV29-1 and TRBJ2-1, with 8 bases that match TRBD1. Germline CDR1 reads SQVTM; CDR2 reads ANQGSEA. The CDR3 extends over 15 amino acids. J was trimmed by 3 bases and V by 1 base; bases with no gene match: 5. CDR3 amino acids: CSVEGRTGIYNEQFF. CDR3 DNA: TGCAGCGTTGAAGGCAGGACAGGGATCTACAATGAGCAGTTCTTC.

V and J are TRBV5-6 and TRBJ2-1; 9 bases fit TRBD2. Germline loops: CDR1 SGHDT, CDR2 YYEEEE. This CDR3 is 15 amino acids long. Losses at the gene ends were 2 bases for V and 5 bases for J; bases not matched to a gene: 5. The CDR3 region is CASSLRRGGDNEQFF. The DNA for the CDR3 is TGTGCCAGCAGCTTACGGCGGGGGGGCGACAATGAGCAGTTCTTC.

V usage is TRBV2 and J usage is TRBJ2-7, with D unresolved. Trimming pared 6 bases from V and 2 bases from J, leaving 8 bases between. Germline CDR1 SNHLY, CDR2 FYNNEI. The CDR3 sequence is 12 residues long. The CDR3 spells CASRTEPYEQYF. As DNA, the CDR3 is TGTGCCAGCAGAACAGAACCCTACGAGCAGTACTTC.

The chain is built from TRBV28 and TRBJ1-4, with D possibly TRBD1 on 5 matching bases. V lost 7 bases and J lost 8, with 20 bases in between. This CDR3 is built from 15 residues. CDR1 and CDR2 (germline): MDHEN, SYDVKM. Here the CDR3 reads CASNTYEVDNEKLFF. DNA of the CDR3: TGTGCCAGCAACACCTATGAAGTGGACAACGAAAAACTGTTTTTT.

This clone was recorded once. The V gene is TRBV4-1, the J gene TRBJ1-1; 10 nucleotides line up with TRBD1. V lost 1 base to trimming and J lost 10 bases; unmatched junction nucleotides: 9. This CDR3 has 15 residues. Germline V gene sequence: CDR1 MGHRA, CDR2 YSYEKL. CDR3 sequence: CASSQGDRGIIGAFF. CDR3 bases: TGCGCCAGCAGCCAAGGGGACAGGGGAATAATCGGAGCTTTCTTT.

The rearrangement uses TRBV28 and TRBJ2-6, with a tentative D call TRBD2 (5 bases). Trimming stripped 3 bases from V and 4 bases from J, with 7 bases between. The CDR3 is made up of 14 amino acids. The germline CDR1 and CDR2 sequences are MDHEN and SYDVKM. The CDR3 reads CASSFPGGANVLTF. The CDR3 region has the DNA TGTGCCAGCAGTTTCCCGGGGGGGGCCAACGTCCTGACTTTC.

The V and J genes are TRBV19 and TRBJ2-7, with TRBD2 matching over 8 bases. CDR1 and CDR2 from the germline V gene are LNHDA and SQIVND (reference sequence). The ends lost 3 bases at V and 1 base at J; junction bases unmatched: 8. The CDR3 consists of 16 residues. The CDR3 region is CASSMTSEGGSYEQYF. The CDR3 region has the DNA TGTGCCAGTAGTATGACTAGCGAGGGGGGGTCCTACGAGCAGTACTTC.

The chain combines TRBV7-9 with TRBJ1-1, with a tentative D call TRBD1 (5 bases). The V end lost 1 base, the J end lost 1 base, and 7 bases lay between the germline ends. The germline V gene has CDR1 SEHNR and CDR2 FQNEAQ (reference sequence). This CDR3 has 14 residues. The CDR3 is CASSLVTANTEAFF. The DNA of the CDR3 is TGTGCCAGCAGCTTAGTGACAGCGAACACTGAAGCTTTCTTT.

This chain joins TRBV7-9 and TRBJ1-1; no firm D call. From germline, CDR1 is SEHNR and CDR2 FQNEAQ (reference sequence). This CDR3 contains 14 residues. V lost 2 bases and J lost 5, with 12 bases in between. CDR3 protein: CASSLSEAHTEAFF. CDR3 nucleotides: TGTGCCAGCAGCTTATCGGAGGCACATACTGAAGCTTTCTTT.

The chain recombines TRBV6-1 with TRBJ2-7, with TRBD1 matching over 7 bases. This CDR3 is 17 amino acids long. From germline, CDR1 is MNHNS and CDR2 SASEGT. Trimming took 4 bases from V and 5 from J; bases not matched to a gene: 17. This CDR3 is CASSARLSGPTGDEQYF. DNA for the CDR3: TGTGCCAGCAGTGCCCGACTCTCCGGACCCACAGGGGACGAGCAGTACTTC.

The chain carries TRBV13 and TRBJ1-6; no clear D. V was trimmed by 6 bases and J by 8 bases, leaving 14 bases between them. The germline CDR1 and CDR2 sequences are PRHDT and FYEKMQ (reference sequence). The CDR3 spans 14 residues. The CDR3 DNA follows: TGTGCCAGCAGTAGACGAGGATTCGATTCACCCCTCCACTTT. This translates into CASSRRGFDSPLHF.

The chain combines TRBV29-1 with TRBJ1-1, with TRBD1 as a possible D gene (5 bases). The ends were cut back, 5 bases at V and 3 bases at J, with 13 bases in the middle. The CDR3 loop spans 13 amino acids. The germline CDR1 and CDR2 sequences are SQVTM and ANQGSEA. CDR3 sequence: CSVKGTVDTEAFF. The CDR3 region has the DNA TGCAGCGTTAAAGGGACTGTGGACACTGAAGCTTTCTTT.

The rearrangement links TRBV7-6 to TRBJ1-2; D unresolved. The CDR3 contains 14 residues. CDR1 is SGHVS, CDR2 FNYEAQ, per germline. The V end was cut by 5 bases, the J end by 2 bases, with 12 bases between. The CDR3 loop is CASSPRGQNYGYTF. The CDR3, as DNA: TGTGCCAGCAGCCCCCGAGGGCAAAACTATGGCTACACCTTC.

This sequence joins TRBV25-1 and TRBJ1-2; TRBD1 matches at 8 bases. Germline V gene data show CDR1 as MGHDK and CDR2 as SYGVNS. The CDR3 spans 14 residues. V trimming: 3 bases; J trimming: 8 bases; junction bases outside the gene matches: 8. This chain's CDR3 is CASSETGAVSGYTF. CDR3 DNA sequence: TGTGCCAGCAGTGAGACAGGGGCTGTAAGCGGCTACACCTTC.

V and J are TRBV7-9 and TRBJ1-2; the match to TRBD1 covers 9 bases. This CDR3 is 15 amino acids long. Trimming at V came to 4 bases and at J to 6 bases, leaving 9 bases not matched to a gene. CDR1 is SEHNR, CDR2 FQNEAQ, per germline (reference sequence). The CDR3 here is CASSSLGQGSNGYTF. The CDR3, as DNA: TGTGCCAGCAGCTCCCTTGGACAGGGGAGTAATGGCTACACCTTC.

The rearrangement links TRBV5-1 to TRBJ2-7; perhaps TRBD2 as D (6 bases). CDR3 length: 15 amino acids. Germline CDR1 and CDR2: SGHRS and YFSETQ. Trimming stripped 4 bases from V and 4 bases from J, with 18 bases between. The CDR3 sequence: CASSPGWGEQYEQYF. As DNA, the CDR3 is TGCGCCAGCAGCCCTGGGTGGGGGGAGCAGTACGAGCAGTACTTC.

The chain employs TRBV7-3 and TRBJ2-1; 7 bases match TRBD2. Germline V gene data show CDR1 as SGHTA and CDR2 as FQGTGA. The CDR3 runs to 14 residues. The trim removed 2 bases at V and 9 bases at J, leaving 7 bases unmatched. As DNA, the CDR3 is TGTGCCAGCAGCTTAGCGGGAGCGTCCCCTGAGCAGTTCTTC. Amino acids: CASSLAGASPEQFF. Variable domain in full (rest from reference TRBV7-3 and TRBJ2-1): GAGVSQTPSNKVTEKGKYVELRCDPISGHTALYWYRQSLGQGPEFLIYFQGTGAADDSGLPNDRFFAVRPEGSVSTLKIQRTERGDSAVYLCASSLAGASPEQFFGPGTRLTVL.

This clone was seen only a few times. The chain recombines TRBV5-5 with TRBJ1-5; tentative D call: TRBD1 (5 bases). The germline gives CDR1 SGHKS, CDR2 YYEKEE (reference sequence). Trimming cost V 0 bases and J 0 bases, with 7 bases left between them. The CDR3 totals 15 residues. The CDR3 loop reads CASSLGQTSNQPQHF. The CDR3 DNA reads TGTGCCAGCAGCTTGGGACAGACTAGCAATCAGCCCCAGCATTTT.

The chain joins TRBV28 to TRBJ2-3; perhaps TRBD2 as D (6 bases). V gave up 6 bases and J gave up 2 bases, with 18 bases separating them. This CDR3 spans 16 amino acids. CDR1 MDHEN and CDR2 SYDVKM come from the germline V gene. The CDR3, as DNA: TGTGCCAGCAGAGAGGGAGGTCATCCCTCCACAGATACGCAGTATTTT. Amino acid sequence: CASREGGHPSTDTQYF. Full variable domain (remainder filled in from reference TRBV28 and TRBJ2-3): DVKVTQSSRYLVKRTGEKVFLECVQDMDHENMFWYRQDPGLGLRLIYFSYDVKMKEKGDIPEGYSVSREKKERFSLILESASTNQTSMYLCASREGGHPSTDTQYFGPGTRLTVL.

The chain employs TRBV11-2 and TRBJ1-2, with 9 bases matching TRBD1. Germline-derived CDR1 and CDR2 are SGHAT and FQNNGV. The CDR3 length is 16 residues. Germline trimming cut 5 bases from V and 5 bases from J; bases unmatched to any gene: 12. In DNA, the CDR3 is TGTGCCAGCAGCCCAGAGGATGTACAGGGGGCATATGGCTACACCTTC. Residues: CASSPEDVQGAYGYTF.

The chain has TRBV7-2 and TRBJ1-1, with 10 bases matching TRBD1. CDR3 length: 13 amino acids. Looked up from germline, CDR1 is SGHTA and CDR2 is FQGNSA. Trimming removed 8 bases from V and 6 bases from J; junction bases left unmatched: 6. CDR3 sequence: CASGDRGLSEAFF. CDR3 nucleotides: TGTGCCAGCGGAGACAGGGGGCTATCTGAAGCTTTCTTT.

The chain couples TRBV7-9 to TRBJ1-4; D is ambiguous. Germline values: CDR1 SEHNR, CDR2 FQNEAQ (reference sequence). This CDR3 comprises 14 residues. The ends were cut back, 1 base at V and 8 bases at J, with 11 bases in the middle. The CDR3 nucleotides read TGTGCCAGCAGCTTAGACCGGGTACGGGAAAAACTGTTTTTT. It specifies CASSLDRVREKLFF.

The V gene is TRBV6-6, the J gene TRBJ2-5; maybe TRBD1 (7 bases). Trimming stripped 3 bases from V and 2 bases from J, with 13 bases between. This CDR3 has 15 amino acids. Germline V gene sequence: CDR1 MNHNY, CDR2 SVGAGI (reference sequence). The CDR3 DNA is TGTGCCAGCAGTTATGGAGGGGGCCGTCAAGAGACCCAGTACTTC. Protein sequence: CASSYGGGRQETQYF.

V gene TRBV29-1 combines with J gene TRBJ1-1; D is unclear. Trimming shortened V by 8 bases and J by 3 bases, and 7 bases separated the two germline ends. The CDR3 is made up of 10 amino acids. Per the germline V gene, CDR1 is SQVTM and CDR2 is ANQGSEA. CDR3 nucleotide sequence: TGCAGCATCAGGTACACTGAAGCTTTCTTT. Protein product: CSIRYTEAFF.

The rearrangement joins TRBV6-9 to TRBJ1-2; D is possibly TRBD1 (6 bases). Looked up from germline, CDR1 is MNHGY and CDR2 is SVAAGI. The CDR3 sequence is 14 residues long. Trimming took off 11 bases at V and 5 bases at J, with 21 bases between the two ends. CDR3 coding DNA: TGTGCCGGGGGGGAGGGGGTTGTTCATTATGGCTACACCTTC. Protein sequence: CAGGEGVVHYGYTF.